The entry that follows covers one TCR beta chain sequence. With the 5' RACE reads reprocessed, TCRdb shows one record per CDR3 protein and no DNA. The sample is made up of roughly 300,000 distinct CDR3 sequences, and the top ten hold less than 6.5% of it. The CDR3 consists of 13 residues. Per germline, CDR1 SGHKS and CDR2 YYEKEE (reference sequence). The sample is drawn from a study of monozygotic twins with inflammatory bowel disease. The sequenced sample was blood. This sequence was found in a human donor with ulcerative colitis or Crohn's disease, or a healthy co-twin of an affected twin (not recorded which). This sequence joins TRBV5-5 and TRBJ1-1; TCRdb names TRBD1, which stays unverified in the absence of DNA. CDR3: CASSFQTGTEAFF.